These 10 T cell receptor beta chains originate from one sample sequenced in a study of blood T cell repertoires in COVID-19. The data were produced by immunoSEQ multiplex PCR, yet TCRdb's version contains in-frame clones alone and is incomplete. This table has around 15,000 clones, 84% appearing once. Sequenced material: peripheral blood. The origin of the receptors is a human donor in a cohort sampled during active COVID-19.

The chain carries TRBV28 and TRBJ1-6, with D unresolved. The V gene's germline CDR1 is MDHEN and CDR2 SYDVKM. There are 13 residues in the CDR3. The V end was cut by 7 bases, the J end by 7 bases, with 11 bases between. The CDR3 loop reads CASTLSGNSPLHF. DNA for the CDR3: TGTGCCAGCACCCTGAGCGGGAATTCACCCCTCCACTTT.

The chain uses TRBV6-2 or TRBV6-3 and TRBJ2-1; 8 positions agree with TRBD1. CDR1 is MNHEY and CDR2 is SVGEGT in the germline V gene. Losses at the gene ends were 2 bases for V and 3 bases for J; bases not matched to a gene: 3. This CDR3 contains 15 residues. The CDR3 coding sequence is TGTGCCAGCAGTTACCCCGGACAGGGCTACAATGAGCAGTTCTTC. It is translated as CASSYPGQGYNEQFF.

The V gene is TRBV18, the J gene TRBJ2-5, with D possibly matching TRBD2 (6 bases). V lost 6 bases, J lost 5 bases, and 13 bases lay in between. Germline values: CDR1 KGHSH, CDR2 LQKENI. This CDR3 has 13 residues. In nucleotides, the CDR3 is TGTGCCAGCTCGGCGGGGCTTTTGGAGACCCAGTACTTC. Amino acids: CASSAGLLETQYF.

This clone was observed once. The genes are TRBV6-5 and TRBJ1-6; TRBD1 might be the D (6 bases). In germline, CDR1 is MNHEY, CDR2 SVGAGI. There are 15 residues in the CDR3. With 0 bases removed from V and 6 bases from J, the gap between germline ends came to 9 bases. CDR3 sequence: CASSYSGRGNSPLHF. DNA of the CDR3: TGTGCCAGCAGTTACTCTGGCAGGGGTAATTCACCCCTCCACTTT.

The V call is TRBV19, the J call TRBJ1-6, with 8 bases identical to TRBD1. The V gene end was trimmed by 9 bases and the J gene end by 4 bases; junction bases not matched to a gene: 2. The germline V gene encodes CDR1 LNHDA and CDR2 SQIVND (reference sequence). The CDR3 sequence is 13 residues long. The CDR3 sequence: CASQGAYNSPLHF. In DNA, the CDR3 is TGTGCCAGCCAGGGGGCGTATAATTCACCCCTCCACTTT.

This rearrangement joins TRBV29-1 to TRBJ2-7; 8 nucleotides line up with TRBD2. Losses at the gene ends were 3 bases for V and 6 bases for J; bases not matched to a gene: 7. Germline values: CDR1 SQVTM, CDR2 ANQGSEA. The CDR3 sequence is 13 residues long. CDR3 protein: CSVEPGGAGEQYF. The CDR3 region has the DNA TGCAGCGTTGAGCCCGGGGGGGCTGGCGAGCAGTACTTC.

This clone was detected only a few times. The chain couples TRBV4-2 to TRBJ2-1, with TRBD1 matching over 8 bases. V shed 4 bases, J shed 4 bases, and the junction held 9 bases outside the gene matches. CDR1 and CDR2 (germline): LGHNA, YNFKEQ. The CDR3 is 16 amino acids. This CDR3 is CASSLATGGRYNEQFF. The CDR3 DNA follows: TGTGCCAGCAGCCTCGCAACAGGGGGTCGGTACAATGAGCAGTTCTTC.

This chain uses TRBV9 with TRBJ2-5, with D perhaps matching TRBD1 (6 bases). The V gene lost 9 bases and the J gene lost 2 bases, with 17 bases spanning the gap. The CDR3 runs to 14 residues. Germline values: CDR1 SGDLS, CDR2 YYNGEE. The CDR3 DNA sequence: TGTGCCAATACAGGGAAACTAAGGCAAGAGACCCAGTACTTC. It specifies CANTGKLRQETQYF.

V gene TRBV4-3 combines with J gene TRBJ2-7; D not certain. V dropped 1 base and J dropped 1 base, with 11 bases sitting between them. This CDR3 comprises 15 residues. From germline, CDR1 is LGHNA and CDR2 YSLEER. The CDR3 DNA reads TGCGCCAGCAGCCAAGTGTGGCGCGGATCCTACGAGCAGTACTTC. Translated: CASSQVWRGSYEQYF.

The V call is TRBV13, the J call TRBJ2-3; 9 bases agree with TRBD2. The CDR3 sequence is 15 residues long. CDR1 is PRHDT, CDR2 FYEKMQ, per germline (reference sequence). With V trimmed by 6 bases and J by 5 bases, 9 bases remained unmatched. CDR3 loop: CASSQWRGGVDTQYF. CDR3 DNA: TGTGCCAGCAGTCAGTGGCGGGGGGGCGTAGATACGCAGTATTTT. The full variable domain, its missing parts supplied by reference TRBV13 and TRBJ2-3, is AAGVIQSPRHLIKEKRETATLKCYPIPRHDTVYWYQQGPGQDPQFLISFYEKMQSDKGSIPDRFSAQQFSDYHSELNMSSLELGDSALYFCASSQWRGGVDTQYFGPGTRLTVL.